One sample yielded the 10 T cell receptor beta chains listed below, sequenced in a study of blood T cell repertoires in COVID-19. Profiling relied on immunoSEQ multiplex PCR, and the TCRdb table lists in-frame clones only, not all of them. The profile shows about 170,000 clones, approximately 82% of them singletons. Material for sequencing was PBMCs or T cells enriched from blood (not recorded which). Every receptor here comes from a woman aged 50 to 65 who had recovered from COVID-19.

This clone has a single count. The chain couples TRBV2 to TRBJ2-1; D might be TRBD2 (6 bases). CDR1 and CDR2 from the germline V gene are SNHLY and FYNNEI. The CDR3 has 14 amino acids. The V and J ends lost 4 bases and 0 bases respectively, with 7 bases between them. CDR3 bases: TGTGCCAGCAGTGCCGGGGGCTCCTACAATGAGCAGTTCTTC. Translating gives CASSAGGSYNEQFF. Based on the CDR3 plus reference TRBV2 and TRBJ2-1, the full variable domain is EPEVTQTPSHQVTQMGQEVILRCVPISNHLYFYWYRQILGQKVEFLVSFYNNEISEKSEIFDDQFSVERPDGSNFTLKIRSTKLEDSAMYFCASSAGGSYNEQFFGPGTRLTVL.

The sample holds a few counts of this clone. The rearrangement uses TRBV2 and TRBJ1-1, with 9 bases lining up with TRBD1. V gave up 8 bases and J gave up 1 base; unmatched junction bases: 8. CDR1 and CDR2 from the germline V gene are SNHLY and FYNNEI. The CDR3 contains 15 residues. The CDR3 loop is CASRGQGLGNTEAFF. CDR3 coding DNA: TGTGCCAGCCGCGGACAGGGGCTCGGGAACACTGAAGCTTTCTTT.

The chain carries TRBV13 and TRBJ1-2, with 7 bases lining up with TRBD1. The CDR3 has 14 residues. Trimming at V came to 5 bases and at J to 1 base, leaving 4 bases not matched to a gene. Per germline, CDR1 PRHDT and CDR2 FYEKMQ (reference sequence). The CDR3 nucleotides are TGTGCCAGCAGCGCCTACAGGGGTAACTATGGCTACACCTTC. This codes for CASSAYRGNYGYTF. Using reference TRBV13 and TRBJ1-2 for the parts outside the CDR3, the full variable domain is AAGVIQSPRHLIKEKRETATLKCYPIPRHDTVYWYQQGPGQDPQFLISFYEKMQSDKGSIPDRFSAQQFSDYHSELNMSSLELGDSALYFCASSAYRGNYGYTFGSGTRLTVV.

The rearrangement links TRBV4-1 to TRBJ2-3; D is ambiguous. Per the germline V gene, CDR1 is MGHRA and CDR2 is YSYEKL. Trimming pared 6 bases from V and 2 bases from J, leaving 9 bases between. The CDR3 has 13 amino acids. The CDR3 here is CASSGQPTDTQYF. The CDR3 DNA is TGCGCCAGCAGTGGGCAGCCCACAGATACGCAGTATTTT.

This rearrangement joins TRBV19 to TRBJ1-5; a possible D gene is TRBD1 (5 bases). V shed 10 bases and J shed 3 bases, with 16 bases lying between them. Germline assignment: CDR1 LNHDA and CDR2 SQIVND (reference sequence). The CDR3 has 14 amino acids. The chain's CDR3 is CATRAPRANQPQHF. Here the CDR3 DNA reads TGTGCCACCCGGGCCCCCAGGGCCAATCAGCCCCAGCATTTT. The variable domain in full, with the rest retrieved from reference TRBV19 and TRBJ1-5, is DGGITQSPKYLFRKEGQNVTLSCEQNLNHDAMYWYRQDPGQGLRLIYYSQIVNDFQKGDIAEGYSVSREKKESFPLTVTSAQKNPTAFYLCATRAPRANQPQHFGDGTRLSIL.

The chain couples TRBV4-1 to TRBJ2-1; the match to TRBD2 covers 7 bases. CDR1 and CDR2 (germline): MGHRA, YSYEKL. The CDR3 sequence is 15 residues long. The ends lost 4 bases at V and 3 bases at J; junction bases unmatched: 6. The CDR3 DNA follows: TGCGCCAGCAGCCCGCCGGGGGAGGGCTACAATGAGCAGTTCTTC. Its translation is CASSPPGEGYNEQFF.

Only a few counts were recorded for this clone. V and J are TRBV9 and TRBJ1-5, with 12 bases lining up with TRBD1. The junction had 2 bases not matched to a gene; V was cut back by 0 bases and J by 7 bases. Looked up from germline, CDR1 is SGDLS and CDR2 is YYNGEE. CDR3 length: 15 residues. CDR3 amino acids: CASSVGGQGAQPQHF. CDR3 sequence (DNA): TGTGCCAGCAGCGTAGGGGGACAGGGGGCACAGCCCCAGCATTTT.

In its sample, this clone was seen a few times. The J gene is TRBJ1-3, the V gene TRBV28; perhaps TRBD1 as D (5 bases). The V gene's germline CDR1 is MDHEN and CDR2 SYDVKM. V dropped 4 bases and J dropped 2 bases, with 6 bases sitting between them. The CDR3 is made up of 13 amino acids. The chain's CDR3 is CASSSGAGNTIYF. The CDR3 region has the DNA TGTGCCAGCAGTTCGGGGGCTGGAAACACCATATATTTT. Full variable domain (rest looked up from reference TRBV28 and TRBJ1-3): DVKVTQSSRYLVKRTGEKVFLECVQDMDHENMFWYRQDPGLGLRLIYFSYDVKMKEKGDIPEGYSVSREKKERFSLILESASTNQTSMYLCASSSGAGNTIYFGEGSWLTVV.

This chain uses TRBV7-9 with TRBJ1-3; weak D call: TRBD1 (5 bases). This CDR3 has 15 amino acids. Germline CDR1 reads SEHNR; CDR2 reads FQNEAQ (reference sequence). V was clipped by 0 bases and J by 4 bases, with 10 bases between them. CDR3 residues: CASSLAGGAGNTIYF. In nucleotides, the CDR3 is TGTGCCAGCAGCTTAGCTGGCGGGGCCGGAAACACCATATATTTT.

V is TRBV30 and J is TRBJ1-2, with TRBD1 matching 10 bases. After removal of 5 bases from V and 8 bases from J, the junction contained 8 bases not matched to a gene. The germline V gene has CDR1 GTSNPN and CDR2 SVGIG (reference sequence). The CDR3 runs 13 residues. The CDR3 sequence: CAWDRDRGRGYTF. DNA for the CDR3: TGTGCCTGGGACCGGGACAGGGGTAGGGGCTACACCTTC.